The rows below give T cell receptor beta chains drawn from one sample of a study of T cells after yellow fever vaccination. TCRdb re-derived calls from the 5' RACE reads in MiXCR, one entry per CDR3 protein. Of tens of thousands of distinct CDR3 sequences in the sample, 4% to 4.5% were seen once. The material was CD8+ T cells sorted from PBMCs, obtained 5 days after the yellow fever booster vaccination. Every receptor here comes from a man aged 30-40 years who received the YFV17D yellow fever vaccine. The CDR3 runs from the conserved cysteine through the conserved F or W. The order of the fields is D gene, V gene, CDR3 length, clone size, J gene, CDR3 DNA, CDR3 protein. A D gene is named only where the DNA matches it firmly. Clone size is given as how often the clone was seen (once, few, many) or a class if it is expanded.

d_gene: TRBD2
v_gene: TRBV20-1
len: 13
abundance: many
j_gene: TRBJ2-1
CDR3nt: TGCAGTGCTAGGGCTAGCGGTCACAATGAGCAGTTCTTC
CDR3aa: CSARASGHNEQFF

d_gene: .
v_gene: TRBV5-5
len: 16
abundance: many
j_gene: TRBJ2-6
CDR3nt: TGTGCCAGCAGCTTAGGGGGTTCGGCTGGGGCCAACGTCCTGACTTTC
CDR3aa: CASSLGGSAGANVLTF

d_gene: .
v_gene: TRBV6-5
len: 12
abundance: many
j_gene: TRBJ2-3
CDR3nt: TGTGCCAGCAGCTCCGGCGGAGATACGCAGTATTTT
CDR3aa: CASSSGGDTQYF

d_gene: .
v_gene: TRBV20-1
len: 15
abundance: many
j_gene: TRBJ2-7
CDR3nt: TGCAGTGCTAGAGATCTGCAGGGAGTTGGTTACGAGCAGTACTTC
CDR3aa: CSARDLQGVGYEQYF

d_gene: .
v_gene: TRBV5-6
len: 17
abundance: many
j_gene: TRBJ2-5
CDR3nt: TGTGCCAGCAGCTTGGTCCAGGTTTATAGGGATCAAGAGACCCAGTACTTC
CDR3aa: CASSLVQVYRDQETQYF

d_gene: TRBD2
v_gene: TRBV12-3/TRBV12-4
len: 14
abundance: many
j_gene: TRBJ2-1
CDR3nt: TGTGCCAGCAGTCCGGTGGGAGGGCGAAATGAGCAGTTCTTC
CDR3aa: CASSPVGGRNEQFF

d_gene: .
v_gene: TRBV9
len: 13
abundance: many
j_gene: TRBJ1-1
CDR3nt: TGTGCCAGCAGCCCACGGACAAACACTGAAGCTTTCTTT
CDR3aa: CASSPRTNTEAFF

d_gene: .
v_gene: TRBV27
len: 13
abundance: many
j_gene: TRBJ2-7
CDR3nt: TGTGCCAGCAGTTTGGCTAGCTCGTACGAGCAGTACTTC
CDR3aa: CASSLASSYEQYF

d_gene: TRBD2
v_gene: TRBV20-1
len: 15
abundance: many
j_gene: TRBJ2-3
CDR3nt: TGCAGTGCTCCTTTGGCGGGAGGAAGCACAGATACGCAGTATTTT
CDR3aa: CSAPLAGGSTDTQYF

d_gene: .
v_gene: TRBV5-4
len: 14
abundance: many
j_gene: TRBJ2-7
CDR3nt: TGTGCCAGCAGCTTAACCGGAGGGAACTACGAGCAGTACTTC
CDR3aa: CASSLTGGNYEQYF

d_gene: TRBD2
v_gene: TRBV23-1
len: 17
abundance: many
j_gene: TRBJ2-2
CDR3nt: TGCGCCACCCCCTATCTCGGGAGGATCGCGAACACCGGGGAGCTGTTTTTT
CDR3aa: CATPYLGRIANTGELFF

d_gene: TRBD2
v_gene: TRBV2
len: 19
abundance: many
j_gene: TRBJ2-3
CDR3nt: TGTGCCAGCAGCCTACCTACCGGGACTAGCGGGACTAGCACAGATACGCAGTATTTT
CDR3aa: CASSLPTGTSGTSTDTQYF

d_gene: .
v_gene: TRBV21-1
len: 19
abundance: many
j_gene: TRBJ2-6
CDR3nt: TGTGCCAGCAGCAAAGAAGGGGTTAGCAAGAACTCTGGGGCCAACGTCCTGACTTTC
CDR3aa: CASSKEGVSKNSGANVLTF

d_gene: TRBD2
v_gene: TRBV12-3/TRBV12-4
len: 15
abundance: many
j_gene: TRBJ2-5
CDR3nt: TGTGCCAGCAGCCGTGTGGGGGAGGGATATGAGACCCAGTACTTC
CDR3aa: CASSRVGEGYETQYF

d_gene: TRBD2
v_gene: TRBV7-6
len: 13
abundance: many
j_gene: TRBJ2-7
CDR3nt: TGTGCCAGCAGCAGCGGGGACTCCTACGAGCAGTACTTC
CDR3aa: CASSSGDSYEQYF

d_gene: .
v_gene: TRBV2
len: 17
abundance: medium-sized
j_gene: TRBJ2-7
CDR3nt: TGTGCCAGCAGTGAGTTCGCCAGTCCCCAAACCCCCTACGAGCAGTACTTC
CDR3aa: CASSEFASPQTPYEQYF

d_gene: .
v_gene: TRBV9
len: 13
abundance: many
j_gene: TRBJ2-1
CDR3nt: TGTGCCAGTGGCGATGGACAGACAAATGAGCAGTTCTTC
CDR3aa: CASGDGQTNEQFF